This T cell receptor (beta chain) was retrieved from a study of beta chain features in type 1 diabetes. This clone occurred a few times. The CDR3 contains 14 residues. Germline CDR1 reads SNHLY; CDR2 reads FYNNEI. Trimming pared 4 bases from V and 5 bases from J, leaving 15 bases between. Isolated RNA was reverse transcribed in full, so expressed TCRB transcripts were sequenced. The repertoire was sequenced with immunoSEQ multiplex PCR; TCRdb's copy has only in-frame clones and lacks some. Among 350,000 to 450,000 clones, roughly 16% were seen once, and the ten largest hold about 0.018%. This TCR was recovered from a woman between 18 and 29 years old in good health. The sequencing input was naive CD4+ T cells from blood. The rearrangement links TRBV2 to TRBJ2-7; a weak D match, TRBD1 (8 bases). In nucleotides, the CDR3 is TGTGCCAGCAGTGTGAACAGGGGGGGCAACGAGCAGTACTTC. Protein sequence: CASSVNRGGNEQYF.